A single sample gave rise to the 5 T cell receptor beta chains below, sequenced in a study of blood T cell repertoires in COVID-19 (dated by TCRdb to about 2020). Libraries were prepared through the immunoSEQ multiplex PCR assay. TCRdb mirrors the immuneACCESS table, restricted to in-frame sequences. Some clones are absent from its copies; in checked studies, under half trace to an unresolved V gene, and the reason for the others is unknown. This sample comprises 65,000 to 70,000 clones, 75% to 95% of them detected only once. The top ten constitute 10% to 15% of the sample. The sample consisted of peripheral blood. These receptors were taken from a human donor with active COVID-19. The donor label of this sample is uncertain.

The chain combines TRBV10-3 with TRBJ1-2; 10 bases align to TRBD1. V shed 4 bases and J 2 bases; nucleotides not matched to a gene: 1. There are 14 residues in the CDR3. CDR1 ENHRY and CDR2 SYGVKD come from the germline V gene. CDR3 nucleotide sequence: TGTGCCATCAGTGGACAGGGGGCGAACTATGGCTACACCTTC. This codes for CAISGQGANYGYTF.

This chain links TRBV4-1 with TRBJ1-5; D is possibly TRBD1 (5 bases). Germline V gene lookup returns CDR1 MGHRA and CDR2 YSYEKL. V was cut by 1 base and J by 6 bases, with 10 bases left in between. This CDR3 region has 14 residues. CDR3 nucleotides: TGCGCCAGCAGCCAAGGGGGGGGAGGTCAGCCCCAGCATTTT. Amino acids: CASSQGGGGQPQHF.

The chain has TRBV5-1 and TRBJ2-5; 8 bases align to TRBD2. CDR1 is SGHRS, CDR2 YFSETQ, per germline. The CDR3 sequence is 15 residues long. V shed 0 bases and J 5 bases; nucleotides not matched to a gene: 6. CDR3 region: CASSLAGGVEETQYF. The DNA for the CDR3 is TGCGCCAGCAGCTTGGCGGGAGGGGTGGAGGAGACCCAGTACTTC.

The chain is built from TRBV19 and TRBJ1-1, with TRBD1 matching over 8 bases. The CDR3 is 17 residues long. Looked up from germline, CDR1 is LNHDA and CDR2 is SQIVND (reference sequence). With V trimmed by 1 base and J by 0 bases, 7 bases remained unmatched. The CDR3 nucleotides are TGTGCCAGTAGTATAGTTCCAGGGGGCAAGATGAACACTGAAGCTTTCTTT. It specifies CASSIVPGGKMNTEAFF. The entire variable domain, with the rest obtained from reference TRBV19 and TRBJ1-1, is as follows: DGGITQSPKYLFRKEGQNVTLSCEQNLNHDAMYWYRQDPGQGLRLIYYSQIVNDFQKGDIAEGYSVSREKKESFPLTVTSAQKNPTAFYLCASSIVPGGKMNTEAFFGQGTRLTVV.

This chain's CDR3 is CASSLNTEAFF. DNA for the CDR3: TGCGCCAGCAGCCTAAACACTGAAGCTTTCTTT. The chain has TRBV5-1 and TRBJ1-1, with no clear D. CDR3 length equals 11 residues. Germline V gene sequence: CDR1 SGHRS, CDR2 YFSETQ. V was clipped by 4 bases and J by 2 bases, with 3 bases between them.